One sample yielded the 17 T cell receptor beta chains listed below, sequenced in a study of cytomegalovirus exposure and HLA in healthy donors. A multiplex PCR was run with 60 Vbeta primers and 13 Jbeta primers. Using immunoSEQ multiplex PCR, the repertoire was profiled, and TCRdb retains in-frame clones only, with some absent. The table records 170,000 or so clones, 77% of them present only once. The material sequenced was PBMCs. Source of these receptors: an older woman in good health and CMV-seropositive.

The chain employs TRBV29-1 and TRBJ1-2; D gene unclear. Germline-derived CDR1 and CDR2 are SQVTM and ANQGSEA. The CDR3 contains 13 residues. Trimming took 3 bases from V and 8 from J, leaving 16 bases between them. The chain's CDR3 is CSVERYISGGYTF. The CDR3 DNA is TGCAGCGTTGAGAGATATATCTCCGGGGGCTACACCTTC.

This clone was counted a few times. The CDR3 protein is CAWRGPYRGLQETQYF. The CDR3 DNA follows: TGTGCCTGGAGGGGGCCGTACAGGGGCCTACAAGAGACCCAGTACTTC. The chain combines TRBV30 with TRBJ2-5; 7 nucleotides match TRBD1. The trim removed 3 bases at V and 2 bases at J, leaving 12 bases unmatched. The CDR3 totals 16 residues. Germline loops: CDR1 GTSNPN, CDR2 SVGIG (reference sequence). Supplemented by reference TRBV30 and TRBJ2-5, the full variable domain reads SQTIHQWPATLVQPVGSPLSLECTVEGTSNPNLYWYRQAAGRGLQLLFYSVGIGQISSEVPQNLSASRPQDRQFILSSKKLLLSDSGFYLCAWRGPYRGLQETQYFGPGTRLLVL.

The count of this clone is one. This sequence joins TRBV7-8 and TRBJ2-1; 10 nucleotides agree with TRBD2. The CDR3 totals 15 residues. Losses at the gene ends were 0 bases for V and 7 bases for J; bases not matched to a gene: 3. In germline, CDR1 is SGHVS, CDR2 FQNEAQ. In DNA, the CDR3 is TGTGCCAGCAGCTTAGCTGGTAGCGGGAGGAATGAGCAGTTCTTC. It encodes CASSLAGSGRNEQFF.

This clone has only one observation. This chain joins TRBV5-1 and TRBJ1-3; TRBD1 might be the D (5 bases). Trimming pared 0 bases from V and 4 bases from J, leaving 11 bases between. The CDR3 has 15 amino acids. CDR1 and CDR2 from the germline V gene are SGHRS and YFSETQ. The CDR3 is CASSLGQTRGNTIYF. CDR3 sequence (DNA): TGCGCCAGCAGCTTGGGACAGACTAGAGGAAACACCATATATTTT.

This clone has only one observation. The rearrangement links TRBV7-6 to TRBJ1-1; weak D call: TRBD1 (6 bases). This CDR3 spans 15 amino acids. V dropped 0 bases and J dropped 5 bases, with 13 bases sitting between them. Germline V CDR1 and CDR2: SGHVS, FNYEAQ. The CDR3 sequence: CASSLAGGRETEAFF. The CDR3 coding sequence is TGTGCCAGCAGCTTAGCGGGGGGGCGGGAAACTGAAGCTTTCTTT. The complete variable domain, with remaining parts taken from reference TRBV7-6 and TRBJ1-1, reads GAGVSQSPRYKVTKRGQDVALRCDPISGHVSLYWYRQALGQGPEFLTYFNYEAQQDKSGLPNDRFSAERPEGSISTLTIQRTEQRDSAMYRCASSLAGGRETEAFFGQGTRLTVV.

In the case of this clone: Other DNA sequences in the same sample also yield this CDR3. V gene TRBV5-1 combines with J gene TRBJ2-2; weak D call: TRBD2 (5 bases). The CDR3 length is 15 residues. Trimming removed 9 bases at V and 6 bases at J, with 21 bases between. Per the germline V gene, CDR1 is SGHRS and CDR2 is YFSETQ. Written as DNA, the CDR3 is TGCGCCACAGCTAAGGGTCTAGCAGGCCCCGGGGAGCTGTTTTTT. This codes for CATAKGLAGPGELFF.

The gene calls are TRBV29-1 and TRBJ2-5, with D possibly TRBD2 on 6 matching bases. CDR3 length equals 12 residues. Germline CDR1 reads SQVTM; CDR2 reads ANQGSEA. Trimming shortened V by 7 bases and J by 5 bases, and 14 bases separated the two germline ends. CDR3 nucleotide sequence: TGCAGCGGAGGCGGGGCAGGTGAGACCCAGTACTTC. This gives the protein CSGGGAGETQYF.

J is TRBJ2-3 and V is TRBV7-2; possible D gene TRBD2, 6 bases. CDR1 and CDR2 from the germline V gene are SGHTA and FQGNSA. The CDR3 length is 16 residues. The V gene lost 1 base and the J gene lost 1 base, with 12 bases spanning the gap. The CDR3: CASSLVSASGTDTQYF. For the CDR3, the DNA is TGTGCCAGCAGCTTAGTTTCGGCTAGCGGCACAGATACGCAGTATTTT.

The V and J genes are TRBV5-1 and TRBJ2-5; D might be TRBD1 (8 bases). Gene TRBJ2-7 matches the end of the DNA better, so the J call may be wrong. This CDR3 contains 12 residues. Germline CDR1 reads SGHRS; CDR2 reads YFSETQ. The CDR3 sequence: CATTGGAYEQYF. The CDR3 DNA follows: TGCGCCACCACAGGGGGGGCCTACGAGCAGTACTTC.

The chain recombines TRBV5-6 with TRBJ2-5, with 11 bases matching TRBD2. The tail of the sequence fits TRBJ2-7 better, so the J call may be wrong. The germline V gene has CDR1 SGHDT and CDR2 YYEEEE. The CDR3 totals 15 residues. The CDR3 loop reads CASSYGLAGPYEQYF. DNA for the CDR3: TGTGCCAGCAGCTATGGACTAGCGGGTCCCTACGAGCAGTACTTC.

The chain is built from TRBV7-9 and TRBJ2-1; D remains ambiguous. CDR1 is SEHNR and CDR2 is FQNEAQ in the germline V gene (reference sequence). Trimming stripped 5 bases from V and 8 bases from J, with 7 bases between. This CDR3 contains 11 residues. The CDR3 reads CASSGRDEQFF. In DNA form, the CDR3 reads TGTGCCAGCAGCGGCCGGGATGAGCAGTTCTTC.

The chain is built from TRBV5-1 and TRBJ1-6; D gene uncertain. The CDR3 is made up of 14 amino acids. The germline V gene encodes CDR1 SGHRS and CDR2 YFSETQ. Trimming shortened V by 0 bases and J by 5 bases, and 6 bases separated the two germline ends. The CDR3 protein is CASSLGQDNSPLHF. CDR3 DNA sequence: TGCGCCAGCAGCTTGGGGCAGGATAATTCACCCCTCCACTTT.

The V and J genes are TRBV30 and TRBJ2-4; the match to TRBD2 covers 9 bases. Germline CDR1 is GTSNPN and CDR2 is SVGIG (reference sequence). Trimming took 4 bases from V and 12 from J; bases not matched to a gene: 10. The CDR3 runs to 13 residues. The CDR3: CAWKASGVGSQYF. DNA of the CDR3: TGTGCCTGGAAAGCTAGCGGGGTGGGCAGTCAGTACTTC.

The rearrangement uses TRBV6-5 and TRBJ1-6; TRBD1 matches at 7 bases. V was clipped by 6 bases and J by 5 bases; unmatched bases: 7. The CDR3 spans 15 residues. CDR1 is MNHEY, CDR2 SVGAGI, per germline. This CDR3 is CASRPTGNNNSPLHF. CDR3 bases: TGTGCCAGCAGGCCGACAGGGAACAATAATTCACCCCTCCACTTT.

This clone has a single count. The chain links TRBV19 to TRBJ1-2, with D maybe TRBD1 (6 bases). Trimming took off 0 bases at V and 6 bases at J, with 11 bases between the two ends. The CDR3 sequence is 14 residues long. Germline assignment: CDR1 LNHDA and CDR2 SQIVND (reference sequence). CDR3 in amino acids: CASSIDRQGNGYTF. For the CDR3, the DNA is TGTGCCAGTAGTATAGATCGCCAGGGGAATGGCTACACCTTC.

The chain couples TRBV5-4 to TRBJ2-3; 10 nucleotides align to TRBD2. The CDR3 consists of 17 residues. From germline, CDR1 is SGHNT and CDR2 YYREEE (reference sequence). J was trimmed by 2 bases and V by 5 bases; bases with no gene match: 11. The CDR3 sequence: CASSAVGSGRATDTQYF. CDR3 DNA sequence: TGTGCCAGCAGTGCCGTCGGGAGCGGGAGGGCCACAGATACGCAGTATTTT.

V gene TRBV4-3 combines with J gene TRBJ1-5, with a weak D call TRBD1 (5 bases). The CDR3 runs to 16 residues. From germline, CDR1 is LGHNA and CDR2 YSLEER. Trimming took 0 bases from V and 0 from J, leaving 9 bases between them. In DNA, the CDR3 is TGCGCCAGCAGCCAAGATGCAGGGATTAGCAATCAGCCCCAGCATTTT. Translated, it gives CASSQDAGISNQPQHF.